Described below is a single T cell receptor beta chain sequence and its context. No antigen is known for it. This sample is drawn from a study of T-cell memory formation after mild COVID-19. Background on the study: TCR clusters were mostly confined to one donor each.

General study results and limits: Second-wave clones that peaked on day 37 lacked confirmed SARS-CoV-2 specificity.

CDR1 is MGHRA and CDR2 is YSYEKL in the germline V gene. The CDR3 runs to 17 residues. V shed 4 bases, J shed 0 bases, and the junction held 7 bases outside the gene matches. 5'RACE primed at constant segments yielded TCR alpha and TCR beta cDNA libraries bearing sample barcodes and UMIs. TCRdb processed the 5' RACE reads anew with MiXCR; each CDR3 protein has one entry. The repertoire holds 100,000 to 150,000 distinct CDR3 sequences, with about 17% as singletons. The clonotype comes from a man aged 18 to 30 who had mild COVID-19 (a few samples of this study predate the infection). Cell type and time point are not known. Sequencing was done on a sample of PBMCs or a T cell subset sorted from them (not recorded which). The chain combines TRBV4-1 with TRBJ2-5, with TRBD2 matching 11 bases. CDR3: CASSLTASGGYQETQYF. The CDR3 nucleotides read TGCGCCAGCAGCCTAACCGCTAGCGGGGGGTACCAAGAGACCCAGTACTTC.